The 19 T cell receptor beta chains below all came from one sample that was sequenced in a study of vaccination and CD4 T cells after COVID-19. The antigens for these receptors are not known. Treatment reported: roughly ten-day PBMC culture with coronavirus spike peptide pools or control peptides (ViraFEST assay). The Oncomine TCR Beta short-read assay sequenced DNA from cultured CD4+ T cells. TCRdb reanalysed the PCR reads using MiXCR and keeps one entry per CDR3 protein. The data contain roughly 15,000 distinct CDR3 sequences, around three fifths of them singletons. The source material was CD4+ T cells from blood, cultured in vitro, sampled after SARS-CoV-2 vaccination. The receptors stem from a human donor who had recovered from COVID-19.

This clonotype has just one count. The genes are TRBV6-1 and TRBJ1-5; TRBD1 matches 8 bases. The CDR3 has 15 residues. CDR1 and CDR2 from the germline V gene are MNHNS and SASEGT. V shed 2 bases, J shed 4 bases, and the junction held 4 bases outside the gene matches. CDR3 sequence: CASSEQGAWNQPQHF. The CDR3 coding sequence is TGTGCCAGCAGTGAACAGGGGGCTTGGAATCAGCCCCAGCATTTT.

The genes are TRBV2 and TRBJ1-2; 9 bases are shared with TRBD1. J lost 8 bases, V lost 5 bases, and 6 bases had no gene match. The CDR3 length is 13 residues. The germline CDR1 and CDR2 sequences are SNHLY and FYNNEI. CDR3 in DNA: TGTGCCAGCAGTCCACAGGGGGCGGTAGGCTACACCTTC. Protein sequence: CASSPQGAVGYTF. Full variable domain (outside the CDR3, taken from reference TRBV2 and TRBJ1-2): EPEVTQTPSHQVTQMGQEVILRCVPISNHLYFYWYRQILGQKVEFLVSFYNNEISEKSEIFDDQFSVERPDGSNFTLKIRSTKLEDSAMYFCASSPQGAVGYTFGSGTRLTVV.

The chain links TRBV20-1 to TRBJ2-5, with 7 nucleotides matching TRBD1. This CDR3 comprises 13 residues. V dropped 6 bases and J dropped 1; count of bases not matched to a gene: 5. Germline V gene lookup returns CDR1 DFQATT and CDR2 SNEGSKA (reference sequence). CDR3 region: CSARDSFQETQYF. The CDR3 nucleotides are TGCAGTGCGAGGGACAGTTTCCAAGAGACCCAGTACTTC.

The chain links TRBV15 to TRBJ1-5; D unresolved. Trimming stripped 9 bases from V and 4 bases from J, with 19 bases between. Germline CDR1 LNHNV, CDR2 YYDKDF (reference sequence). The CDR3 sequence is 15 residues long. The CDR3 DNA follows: TGTGCCACTTGGGTTCTTCGACACCTTAATCAGCCCCAGCATTTT. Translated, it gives CATWVLRHLNQPQHF. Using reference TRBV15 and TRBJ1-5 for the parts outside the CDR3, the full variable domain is DAMVIQNPRYQVTQFGKPVTLSCSQTLNHNVMYWYQQKSSQAPKLLFHYYDKDFNNEADTPDNFQSRRPNTSFCFLDIRSPGLGDTAMYLCATWVLRHLNQPQHFGDGTRLSIL.

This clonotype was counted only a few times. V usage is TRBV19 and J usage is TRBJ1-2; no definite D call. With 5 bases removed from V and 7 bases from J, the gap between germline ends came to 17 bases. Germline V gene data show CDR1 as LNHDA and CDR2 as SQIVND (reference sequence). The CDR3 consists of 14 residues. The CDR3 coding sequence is TGTGCCAGTAGTGCCTTAATTCGGGCAGGTGGCTACACCTTC. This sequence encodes CASSALIRAGGYTF.

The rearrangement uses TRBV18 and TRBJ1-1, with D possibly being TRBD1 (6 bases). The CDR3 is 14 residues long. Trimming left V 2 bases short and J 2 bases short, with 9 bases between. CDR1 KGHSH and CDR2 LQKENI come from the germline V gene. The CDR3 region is CASSPATGNTEAFF. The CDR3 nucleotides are TGTGCCAGCTCACCAGCGACAGGAAACACTGAAGCTTTCTTT.

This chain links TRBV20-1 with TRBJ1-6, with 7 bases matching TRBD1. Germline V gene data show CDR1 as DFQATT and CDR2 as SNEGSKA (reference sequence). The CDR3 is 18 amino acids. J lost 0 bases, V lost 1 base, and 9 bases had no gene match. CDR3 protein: CSARGPGQSSSYNSPLHF. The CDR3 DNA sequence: TGCAGTGCTAGAGGACCGGGACAGTCGAGCTCCTATAATTCACCCCTCCACTTT.

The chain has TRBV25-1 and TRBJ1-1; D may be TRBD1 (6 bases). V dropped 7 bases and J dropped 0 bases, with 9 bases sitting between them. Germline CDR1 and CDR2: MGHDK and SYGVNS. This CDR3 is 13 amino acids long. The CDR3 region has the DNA TGTGCCAGCACCGGGACAATGAACACTGAAGCTTTCTTT. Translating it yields CASTGTMNTEAFF.

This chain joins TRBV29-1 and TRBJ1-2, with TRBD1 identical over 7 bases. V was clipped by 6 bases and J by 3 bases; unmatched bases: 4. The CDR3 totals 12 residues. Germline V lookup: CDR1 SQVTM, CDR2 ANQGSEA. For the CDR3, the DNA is TGCAGCGTCGTTCAGGGGGACTATGGCTACACCTTC. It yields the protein CSVVQGDYGYTF.

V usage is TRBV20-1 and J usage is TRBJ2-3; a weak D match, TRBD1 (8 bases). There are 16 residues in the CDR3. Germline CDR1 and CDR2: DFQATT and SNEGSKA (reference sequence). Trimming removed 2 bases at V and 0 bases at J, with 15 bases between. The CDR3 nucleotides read TGCAGTGCTAGATCTCACAGGGGGGGAAGCACAGATACGCAGTATTTT. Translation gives CSARSHRGGSTDTQYF.

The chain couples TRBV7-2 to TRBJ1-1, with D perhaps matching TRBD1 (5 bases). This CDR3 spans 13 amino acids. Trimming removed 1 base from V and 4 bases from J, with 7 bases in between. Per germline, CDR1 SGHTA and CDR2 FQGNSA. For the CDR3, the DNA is TGTGCCAGCAGCTTAGGGACACTCACTGAAGCTTTCTTT. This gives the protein CASSLGTLTEAFF.

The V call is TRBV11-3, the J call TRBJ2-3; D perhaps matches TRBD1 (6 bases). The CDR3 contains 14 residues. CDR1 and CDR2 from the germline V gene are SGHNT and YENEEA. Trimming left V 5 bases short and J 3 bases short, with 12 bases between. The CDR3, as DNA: TGTGCCAGCAGCCTTGGGGGCCGGACAGATACGCAGTATTTT. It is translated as CASSLGGRTDTQYF.

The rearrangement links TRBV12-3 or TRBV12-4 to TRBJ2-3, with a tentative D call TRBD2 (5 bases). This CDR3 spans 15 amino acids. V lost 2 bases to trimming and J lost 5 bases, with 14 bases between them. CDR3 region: CASSLRGITKDTQYF. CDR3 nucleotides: TGTGCCAGCAGTTTACGGGGAATAACGAAAGATACGCAGTATTTT.

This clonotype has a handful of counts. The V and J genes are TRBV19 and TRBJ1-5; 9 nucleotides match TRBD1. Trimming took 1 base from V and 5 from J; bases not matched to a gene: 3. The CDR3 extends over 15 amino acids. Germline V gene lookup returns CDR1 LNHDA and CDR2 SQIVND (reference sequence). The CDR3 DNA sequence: TGTGCCAGTAGTATAGGGACAGGGGATGATCAGCCCCAGCATTTT. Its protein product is CASSIGTGDDQPQHF.

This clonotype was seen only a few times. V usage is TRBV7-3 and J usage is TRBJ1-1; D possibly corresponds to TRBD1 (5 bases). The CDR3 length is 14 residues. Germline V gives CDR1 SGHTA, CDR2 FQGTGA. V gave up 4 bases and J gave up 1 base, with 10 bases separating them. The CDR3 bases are TGTGCCAGCAGCTCGGGGGTTCCGAACACTGAAGCTTTCTTT. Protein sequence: CASSSGVPNTEAFF.

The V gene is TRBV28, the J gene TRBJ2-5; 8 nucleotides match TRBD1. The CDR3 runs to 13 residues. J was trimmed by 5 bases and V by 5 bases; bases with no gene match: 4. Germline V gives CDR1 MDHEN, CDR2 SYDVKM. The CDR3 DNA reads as TGTGCCAGCAGTCGACAGGGGCAGGAGACCCAGTACTTC. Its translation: CASSRQGQETQYF.

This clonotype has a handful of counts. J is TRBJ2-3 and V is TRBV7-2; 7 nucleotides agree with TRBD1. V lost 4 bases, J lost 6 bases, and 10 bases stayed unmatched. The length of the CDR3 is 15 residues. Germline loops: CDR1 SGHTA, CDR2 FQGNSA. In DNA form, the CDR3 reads TGTGCCAGCAGCTCACCCCGGACAGGTGCGGATACGCAGTATTTT. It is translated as CASSSPRTGADTQYF.

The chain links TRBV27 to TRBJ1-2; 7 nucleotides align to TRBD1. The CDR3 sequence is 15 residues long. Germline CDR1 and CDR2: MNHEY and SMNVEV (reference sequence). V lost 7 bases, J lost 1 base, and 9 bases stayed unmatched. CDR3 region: CASTPGGALNYGYTF. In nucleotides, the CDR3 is TGTGCCAGCACTCCAGGGGGGGCCCTTAACTATGGCTACACCTTC.

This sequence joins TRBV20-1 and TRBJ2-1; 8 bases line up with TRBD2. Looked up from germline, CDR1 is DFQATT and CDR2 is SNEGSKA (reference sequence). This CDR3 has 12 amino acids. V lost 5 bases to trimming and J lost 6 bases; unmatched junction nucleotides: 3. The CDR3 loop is CSASRGGNEQFF. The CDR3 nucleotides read TGCAGTGCTTCCCGGGGGGGCAATGAGCAGTTCTTC.